This T cell receptor (beta chain) was sequenced during a study of blood T cell repertoires in COVID-19. Per germline, CDR1 LNHDA and CDR2 SQIVND (reference sequence). The V gene end was trimmed by 5 bases and the J gene end by 4 bases; junction bases not matched to a gene: 7. The CDR3 extends over 14 amino acids. In the original processing: Nucleated cell counts were estimated from reference gene primer amplification. The protocol was immunoSEQ multiplex PCR, while the TCRdb copy is restricted to in-frame clones and leaves out a portion. V and J calls and clone size are those listed in that table; D and trimming were worked out from the DNA. The table has fewer than 300,000 clones, 82% seen once; the top ten hold approximately 3.1%.

The TCR comes from a woman aged 18-29 years with acute or convalescent COVID-19. The rearrangement uses TRBV19 and TRBJ2-7, with 8 bases lining up with TRBD1. The sample consisted of peripheral blood. CDR3 sequence (DNA): TGTGCCAGTAGTGAAGGACAGGGACGGTACGAGCAGTACTTC. Its protein is CASSEGQGRYEQYF.